This T cell receptor (beta chain) was sequenced during a study of T cells in Graves' hyperthyroidism and ophthalmopathy. Study results and caveats: Stable hyperthyroidism and ophthalmopathy were separated using 13 V-J signatures. Blood samples included most of the expanded thyroid clonotypes exceeding 0.001.

Comments on this clonotype: Its antigen is currently unknown.

Researchers took RNA transcripts and amplified the TCR beta CDR3 regions from them. The HTBI primer set drove a first-round RT-PCR of the TCR CDR3. One entry per CDR3 protein results from TCRdb running MiXCR on the multiplex PCR reads. This table has some 620,000 distinct CDR3 sequences, about 17% appearing once. The CDR3 spans 15 residues. The V segment lost 0 bases and the J segment 5 bases; nucleotides outside the gene matches: 3. Germline lookup yields CDR1 SGHRS and CDR2 YFSETQ. This TCR came from a young woman with Graves' hyperthyroidism. The rearrangement uses TRBV5-1 and TRBJ1-5; 9 bases map to TRBD1. The specimen sequenced was blood. CDR3 protein: CASSLDGQGYQPQHF. The CDR3 nucleotides read TGCGCCAGCAGCTTGGACGGACAGGGGTATCAGCCCCAGCATTTT.